The 5 T cell receptor beta chains given below trace back to one sample, sequenced in a study of blood T cells in healthy people across ages. For the second PCR, which ran for 7 to 11 cycles, a sample-barcoded 5' primer and a J-beta primer mix were used. Each CDR3 protein is one row after TCRdb ran MiXCR on the 5' RACE reads. The repertoire holds 790,000 or so distinct CDR3 sequences, with roughly 56% as singletons. The sequenced sample consisted of blood. The receptor set was obtained from a man aged 40-55 years in good health.

This clonotype has more than one count but fewer than ten. The chain links TRBV4-1 to TRBJ2-7; D is possibly TRBD1 or TRBD2 (5 bases each). The V gene lost 4 bases and the J gene lost 1 base, with 11 bases spanning the gap. This CDR3 region has 14 residues. Per the germline V gene, CDR1 is MGHRA and CDR2 is YSYEKL. CDR3 nucleotides: TGCGCCAGCAGCCGGGAGACAGAGTCCTACGAGCAGTACTTC. Translation: CASSRETESYEQYF.

The chain recombines TRBV29-1 with TRBJ2-1, with 8 bases matching TRBD2. This CDR3 is 15 amino acids long. V gave up 4 bases and J gave up 7 bases; unmatched junction bases: 12. The germline gives CDR1 SQVTM, CDR2 ANQGSEA. This CDR3 is CSVAGGGLGDNEQFF. For the CDR3, the DNA is TGCAGCGTTGCAGGCGGGGGACTAGGGGATAATGAGCAGTTCTTC.

This clonotype has a handful of counts. This chain joins TRBV3-1 and TRBJ2-1; 10 bases match TRBD2. Per the germline V gene, CDR1 is LGHDT and CDR2 is YNNKEL (reference sequence). The CDR3 spans 19 residues. With 0 bases clipped from V and 0 bases from J, the junction kept 8 bases outside the gene matches. The DNA for the CDR3 is TGTGCCAGCAGCCAAGATTTTAGAGCGGGAGGGCCCTCCTACAATGAGCAGTTCTTC. Translated, it gives CASSQDFRAGGPSYNEQFF.

The chain couples TRBV4-2 to TRBJ2-1; 7 bases agree with TRBD1. Germline V gene sequence: CDR1 LGHNA, CDR2 YNFKEQ. This CDR3 is built from 18 residues. The V and J ends lost 0 bases and 3 bases, in that order; junction bases with no gene match: 11. In DNA, the CDR3 is TGTGCCAGCAGCCAAGAATGGGCGACCGGGACAGTCTACAATGAGCAGTTCTTC. Its protein is CASSQEWATGTVYNEQFF.

This chain links TRBV4-3 with TRBJ2-5; 10 bases map to TRBD2. Germline assignment: CDR1 LGHNA and CDR2 YSLEER. This CDR3 is 20 amino acids long. With V trimmed by 0 bases and J by 11 bases, 24 bases remained unmatched. CDR3 in amino acids: CASSQDGVAGGSIGFNEQYF. In DNA, the CDR3 is TGCGCCAGCAGCCAAGATGGAGTAGCGGGAGGCAGTATCGGGTTTAATGAGCAGTACTTC.